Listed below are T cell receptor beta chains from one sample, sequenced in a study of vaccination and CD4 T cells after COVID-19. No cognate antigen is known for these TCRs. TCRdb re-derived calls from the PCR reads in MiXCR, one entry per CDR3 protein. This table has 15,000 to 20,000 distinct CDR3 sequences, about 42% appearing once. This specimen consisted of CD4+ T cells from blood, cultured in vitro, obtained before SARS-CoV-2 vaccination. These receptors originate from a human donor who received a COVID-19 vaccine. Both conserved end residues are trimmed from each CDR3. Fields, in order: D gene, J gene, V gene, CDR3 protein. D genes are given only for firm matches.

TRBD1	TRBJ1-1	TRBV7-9	ASRRTGLMEAF
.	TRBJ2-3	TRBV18	ASSLGSTDTQY
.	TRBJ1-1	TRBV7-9	ASSPRGGMDTEAF
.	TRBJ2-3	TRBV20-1	SARENGVGADTQY
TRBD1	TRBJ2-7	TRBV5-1	ASRGQGGSYEQY
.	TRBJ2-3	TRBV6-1	ASKQTRWTDTQY
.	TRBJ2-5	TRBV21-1	ASSKGDRDYPEGETQY
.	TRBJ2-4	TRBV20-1	SAGGAGIQY
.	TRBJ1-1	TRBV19	ASSLRGLDRTEAF
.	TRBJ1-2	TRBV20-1	SAPGLGYGYT
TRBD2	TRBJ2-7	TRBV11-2	ASSLGVGTSGIEQY
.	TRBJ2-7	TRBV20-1	SARVRGVNYEQY
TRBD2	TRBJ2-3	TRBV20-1	SASSSGGNTDTQY
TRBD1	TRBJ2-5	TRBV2	ASSRTGGSQETQY
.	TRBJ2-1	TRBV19	ASSPPGPNEQF
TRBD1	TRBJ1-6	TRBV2	ASSIRTGNNSPLH
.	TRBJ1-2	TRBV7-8	ASSFRDNYGYT